The 8 T cell receptor beta chains below all came from one sample that was sequenced in a study of early T cells in non-severe SARS-CoV-2 infection. TCRdb called the 5' RACE reads again in MiXCR, with one record for every CDR3 protein. The data hold roughly 90,000 distinct CDR3 sequences, with 12% to 15% observed a single time. Sequencing was performed on whole blood. All receptors derive from an adult who was a healthcare worker with PCR-confirmed SARS-CoV-2 infection or an uninfected control (not recorded which).

This clonotype was seen at least ten times. The chain links TRBV6-1 to TRBJ1-5, with D unclear. The CDR3 has 20 residues. Trimming pared 3 bases from V and 0 bases from J, leaving 24 bases between. The germline gives CDR1 MNHNS, CDR2 SASEGT. The CDR3 DNA sequence: TGTGCCAGCAGTGACCCTTTAGGATGGACGACCGTCCTTAGCAATCAGCCCCAGCATTTT. This sequence encodes CASSDPLGWTTVLSNQPQHF.

This chain uses TRBV6-1 with TRBJ2-7, with TRBD2 matching 7 bases. The CDR3 loop spans 16 amino acids. V was pared by 1 base and J by 3 bases, with 9 bases of the junction left unmatched. The germline gives CDR1 MNHNS, CDR2 SASEGT. CDR3 coding DNA: TGTGCCAGCAGTGAAGGAAGGGCTAGCGGTGACTACGAGCAGTACTTC. Translated, it gives CASSEGRASGDYEQYF.

The chain employs TRBV28 and TRBJ1-6, with D unresolved. The V end was cut by 6 bases, the J end by 6 bases, with 12 bases between. Germline CDR1 MDHEN, CDR2 SYDVKM. CDR3 length equals 14 residues. The CDR3 bases are TGTGCCAGCAGCCCTTACACCCTTAATTCACCCCTCCACTTT. Amino acid sequence: CASSPYTLNSPLHF.

This clonotype was seen more than once but under ten times. The chain carries TRBV5-6 and TRBJ1-1; no clear D gene. This CDR3 is 16 amino acids long. Trimming left V 5 bases short and J 2 bases short, with 19 bases between. In germline, CDR1 is SGHDT, CDR2 YYEEEE. The CDR3 coding sequence is TGTGCCAGCAGTTTTCCCGACCTGTCAGCCAACACTGAAGCTTTCTTT. This translates into CASSFPDLSANTEAFF.

This clonotype has only a few counts. This chain links TRBV10-3 with TRBJ1-4; a weak D match, TRBD1 (5 bases). Trimming removed 10 bases at V and 3 bases at J, with 15 bases between. Looked up from germline, CDR1 is ENHRY and CDR2 is SYGVKD. This CDR3 region has 14 residues. Here the CDR3 DNA reads TGTGCCACAGGCCCAGGGATGGCTAATGAAAAACTGTTTTTT. Protein sequence: CATGPGMANEKLFF.

This clonotype showed up many times. The chain carries TRBV12-3 or TRBV12-4 and TRBJ1-6; perhaps TRBD1 as D (5 bases). CDR3 length: 14 residues. V lost 3 bases and J lost 7, with 10 bases in between. CDR3 DNA: TGTGCCAGCAGTTTTGGGACGCGGAATTCACCCCTCCACTTT. Amino acid sequence: CASSFGTRNSPLHF.

This clonotype was observed a few times. The V gene is TRBV4-1, the J gene TRBJ2-7; the D gene could be TRBD1 or TRBD2 (6 bases each). Trimming stripped 6 bases from V and 2 bases from J, with 14 bases between. Germline-derived CDR1 and CDR2 are MGHRA and YSYEKL. The CDR3 is 14 residues long. The CDR3 here is CASSPFGGPYEQYF. The CDR3 nucleotides are TGCGCCAGCAGTCCGTTTGGGGGGCCCTACGAGCAGTACTTC.

The sample holds a few counts of this clonotype. The chain carries TRBV18 and TRBJ2-2; D perhaps matches TRBD1 (6 bases). The CDR3 covers 15 residues. Deletions cut 2 bases from V and 3 bases from J, with 10 bases between. Germline CDR1 and CDR2: KGHSH and LQKENI. The CDR3 loop reads CASSPSRQDTGELFF. DNA for the CDR3: TGTGCCAGCTCACCATCTCGACAGGACACCGGGGAGCTGTTTTTT.